The T cell receptor beta chain under discussion was sequenced for a study of spatial heterogeneity in lung cancer. This clonotype was recorded at least ten times. The germline CDR1 and CDR2 sequences are SEHNR and FQNEAQ (reference sequence). V lost 5 bases to trimming and J lost 6 bases, with 14 bases between them. There are 14 residues in the CDR3. The time point is: sample taken at primary tumor resection. TCRdb itself ran the 5' RACE reads through MiXCR, one entry per CDR3 protein. The sample shows around 48,000 distinct CDR3 sequences, 5.3% of them seen only once. The TCR originated in a male donor with early-stage non-small cell lung cancer. Sequenced here: PBMCs, sampled at surgery. The chain recombines TRBV7-9 with TRBJ2-1, with D hard to call. The CDR3 protein is CASSPGPPPNEQFF. Written as DNA, the CDR3 is TGTGCCAGCAGCCCAGGACCGCCCCCCAATGAGCAGTTCTTC. Filled out from reference TRBV7-9 and TRBJ2-1, the complete variable domain reads DTGVSQNPRHKITKRGQNVTFRCDPISEHNRLYWYRQTLGQGPEFLTYFQNEAQLEKSRLLSDRFSAERPKGSFSTLEIQRTEQGDSAMYLCASSPGPPPNEQFFGPGTRLTVL.